Listed below are T cell receptor beta chains from one sample, sequenced in a study of Ad26.COV2.S vaccination and SARS-CoV-2 variants. Using immunoSEQ multiplex PCR, the repertoire was profiled, and TCRdb retains in-frame clones only, with some absent. The repertoire holds 360,000 or so clones, with around 86% as singletons. The sample was peripheral blood, taken in a trial of Ad26.COV2.S vaccine versus placebo. These receptors were taken from a person aged 18 to 65 who received the Ad26.COV2.S COVID-19 vaccine or a placebo. Each CDR3 is given with its conserved first and last residue. The D gene is left open where the match is weak. Clone size is given for some rows only: seen once, a few or many times, or a class if the clone is expanded.

d_call: .; j_call: TRBJ2-7; v_call: TRBV30; clone_size: .; cdr3_aa: CAWSGGAAGQYF; cdr3_nt: TGTGCCTGGAGTGGAGGGGCAGCCGGGCAGTACTTC
d_call: TRBD1; j_call: TRBJ1-5; v_call: TRBV19; clone_size: .; cdr3_aa: CASSATGNSNQPQHF; cdr3_nt: TGTGCCAGTAGTGCGACAGGGAATAGCAATCAGCCCCAGCATTTT
d_call: .; j_call: TRBJ2-5; v_call: TRBV9; clone_size: .; cdr3_aa: CASNTGSSWETQYF; cdr3_nt: TGTGCCAGCAATACAGGGTCGTCATGGGAGACCCAGTACTTC
d_call: .; j_call: TRBJ1-2; v_call: TRBV6-5; clone_size: .; cdr3_aa: CASSYSMGGLDGYTF; cdr3_nt: TGTGCCAGCAGTTACTCGATGGGGGGGTTGGATGGCTACACCTTC
d_call: .; j_call: TRBJ1-6; v_call: TRBV7-2; clone_size: .; cdr3_aa: CASSLFGLGSYNSPLHF; cdr3_nt: TGTGCCAGCAGCTTATTCGGCCTCGGGTCCTATAATTCACCCCTCCACTTT
d_call: .; j_call: TRBJ2-3; v_call: TRBV9; clone_size: .; cdr3_aa: CASNGGSTDTQYF; cdr3_nt: TGTGCCAGCAATGGGGGTAGCACAGATACGCAGTATTTT
d_call: .; j_call: TRBJ2-4; v_call: TRBV10-3; clone_size: .; cdr3_aa: CAISESQVAKNIQYF; cdr3_nt: TGTGCCATCAGTGAGTCACAGGTGGCCAAAAACATTCAGTACTTC
d_call: .; j_call: TRBJ1-2; v_call: TRBV10-3; clone_size: once; cdr3_aa: CAISEGDSYGYTF; cdr3_nt: TGTGCCATCAGTGAGGGAGATTCCTATGGCTACACCTTC
d_call: .; j_call: TRBJ1-2; v_call: TRBV9; clone_size: .; cdr3_aa: CASSQDRNYGYTF; cdr3_nt: TGTGCCAGCAGCCAAGACAGGAACTATGGCTACACCTTC
d_call: TRBD1; j_call: TRBJ1-3; v_call: TRBV9; clone_size: .; cdr3_aa: CASSVTRDSFGNTIYF; cdr3_nt: TGTGCCAGCAGCGTGACCCGGGACAGCTTTGGAAACACCATATATTTT
d_call: .; j_call: TRBJ1-2; v_call: TRBV18; clone_size: .; cdr3_aa: CASSPREDGYTF; cdr3_nt: TGTGCCAGCTCACCAAGGGAGGATGGCTACACCTTC
d_call: .; j_call: TRBJ1-1; v_call: TRBV6-5; clone_size: .; cdr3_aa: CASSYFGHSEAFF; cdr3_nt: TGTGCCAGCAGTTACTTTGGACATTCTGAAGCTTTCTTT
d_call: TRBD1; j_call: TRBJ2-2; v_call: TRBV18; clone_size: .; cdr3_aa: CASSPDRATGELFF; cdr3_nt: TGTGCCAGCTCCCCGGACAGGGCCACCGGGGAGCTGTTTTTT
d_call: .; j_call: TRBJ1-3; v_call: TRBV9; clone_size: .; cdr3_aa: CASSSGGGTGNTIYF; cdr3_nt: TGTGCCAGCAGCTCAGGTGGGGGGACTGGAAACACCATATATTTT
d_call: TRBD2; j_call: TRBJ2-5; v_call: TRBV4-2; clone_size: .; cdr3_aa: CASSQEASGGLGETQYF; cdr3_nt: TGTGCCAGCAGCCAAGAGGCTAGCGGGGGTCTGGGGGAGACCCAGTACTTC
d_call: TRBD1; j_call: TRBJ2-7; v_call: TRBV29-1; clone_size: .; cdr3_aa: CSVTDRGLYEQYF; cdr3_nt: TGCAGCGTCACGGACAGGGGGCTCTACGAGCAGTACTTC
d_call: .; j_call: TRBJ2-3; v_call: TRBV9; clone_size: .; cdr3_aa: CASGGTASTDTQYF; cdr3_nt: TGTGCCAGTGGGGGGACAGCTAGCACAGATACGCAGTATTTT
d_call: TRBD1; j_call: TRBJ1-2; v_call: TRBV5-4; clone_size: .; cdr3_aa: CASSTRDRVNYGYTF; cdr3_nt: TGTGCCAGCAGCACCCGGGACAGGGTCAACTATGGCTACACCTTC
d_call: .; j_call: TRBJ1-5; v_call: TRBV6-2/TRBV6-3; clone_size: .; cdr3_aa: CASSYSGRADQPQHF; cdr3_nt: TGTGCCAGCAGTTACTCAGGACGGGCTGATCAGCCCCAGCATTTT
d_call: .; j_call: TRBJ1-2; v_call: TRBV6-5; clone_size: .; cdr3_aa: CASSDGGSGGYTF; cdr3_nt: TGTGCCAGCAGCGACGGGGGTTCGGGTGGCTACACCTTC
d_call: .; j_call: TRBJ2-6; v_call: TRBV7-3; clone_size: .; cdr3_aa: CASSLTARGSGANVLTF; cdr3_nt: TGTGCCAGCAGCTTAACGGCAAGAGGTTCTGGGGCCAACGTCCTGACTTTC
d_call: .; j_call: TRBJ1-5; v_call: TRBV7-9; clone_size: .; cdr3_aa: CASSPGTDWNQPQHF; cdr3_nt: TGTGCCAGCAGTCCCGGGACGGACTGGAATCAGCCCCAGCATTTT
d_call: .; j_call: TRBJ1-1; v_call: TRBV6-5; clone_size: .; cdr3_aa: CASSYGGLNTEAFF; cdr3_nt: TGTGCCAGCAGTTATGGGGGCCTCAACACTGAAGCTTTCTTT
d_call: TRBD2; j_call: TRBJ2-3; v_call: TRBV7-3; clone_size: .; cdr3_aa: CASSLLGTSGGGPADTQYF; cdr3_nt: TGTGCCAGCAGCTTACTTGGGACTAGCGGGGGAGGCCCCGCAGATACGCAGTATTTT
d_call: TRBD2; j_call: TRBJ2-1; v_call: TRBV29-1; clone_size: .; cdr3_aa: CSVLLAGEREQFF; cdr3_nt: TGCAGCGTTTTACTAGCGGGGGAGCGTGAGCAGTTCTTC